The 8 T cell receptor beta chains listed next were all sequenced from one sample in a study of cytomegalovirus exposure and HLA in healthy donors. Primers for the PCR totalled 60 Vbeta and 13 Jbeta. The data were produced by immunoSEQ multiplex PCR, yet TCRdb's version contains in-frame clones alone and is incomplete. The repertoire has roughly 130,000 clones, 80% of them found once; the top ten carry about 3.3%. The sequencing sample was made of PBMCs. Receptors were obtained from a male donor in good health and CMV-seronegative.

This clone was counted a few times. The CDR3 DNA reads TGTGCCAGCAGTTACCCTAGCGGGGGCGCAGATACGCAGTATTTT. As protein: CASSYPSGGADTQYF. V and J are TRBV6-5 and TRBJ2-3; 10 bases are a match to TRBD2. CDR3 length: 15 amino acids. CDR1 and CDR2 (germline): MNHEY, SVGAGI. Germline trimming cut 2 bases from V and 4 bases from J; bases unmatched to any gene: 3.

J is TRBJ2-7 and V is TRBV7-8; 7 bases line up with TRBD1. The CDR3 has 15 residues. The V and J ends lost 5 bases and 0 bases, in that order; junction bases with no gene match: 7. Germline V gives CDR1 SGHVS, CDR2 FQNEAQ. The CDR3 region has the DNA TGTGCCAGCAGCCCGCCGGGACAGAGCTCCTACGAGCAGTACTTC. This translates into CASSPPGQSSYEQYF.

The V call is TRBV6-1, the J call TRBJ2-3; D is unclear. CDR3 length: 13 residues. Trimming pared 11 bases from V and 0 bases from J, leaving 12 bases between. Germline V CDR1 and CDR2: MNHNS, SASEGT. Here the CDR3 DNA reads TGTGCCTGTCTAGTAAGGAGCACAGATACGCAGTATTTT. Amino acids: CACLVRSTDTQYF.

The chain has TRBV5-4 and TRBJ1-2; the D gene is possibly TRBD1 (6 bases). Trimming took off 0 bases at V and 4 bases at J, with 13 bases between the two ends. Germline V CDR1 and CDR2: SGHNT, YYREEE (reference sequence). The CDR3 runs 15 residues. Here the CDR3 reads CASSLDRAGAYGYTF. CDR3 nucleotide sequence: TGTGCCAGCAGCTTGGACAGGGCGGGCGCCTATGGCTACACCTTC.

The rearrangement links TRBV28 to TRBJ1-6; D is ambiguous. Per germline, CDR1 MDHEN and CDR2 SYDVKM. The V end was cut by 3 bases, the J end by 1 base, with 16 bases between. CDR3 length equals 18 residues. CDR3 nucleotides: TGTGCCAGCAGTTTGTCCCCTGGCAAGTGGTCCTATAATTCACCCCTCCACTTT. Residues: CASSLSPGKWSYNSPLHF.

The chain recombines TRBV4-1 with TRBJ2-7; D not certain. V lost 1 base and J lost 2, with 9 bases in between. Looked up from germline, CDR1 is MGHRA and CDR2 is YSYEKL. The CDR3 sequence is 14 residues long. CDR3 nucleotide sequence: TGCGCCAGCAGCCAAGCCCTAGAGACCTACGAGCAGTACTTC. Its protein product is CASSQALETYEQYF.

This clone was found once. The V and J genes are TRBV5-1 and TRBJ2-1, with TRBD2 matching over 14 bases. The CDR3 is 15 amino acids. V was pared by 4 bases and J by 6 bases, with 3 bases of the junction left unmatched. The germline CDR1 and CDR2 sequences are SGHRS and YFSETQ. The CDR3 DNA reads TGCGCCAGCAGCCGGGGACTAGCGGGAGTCAATGAGCAGTTCTTC. Translated: CASSRGLAGVNEQFF.

The V gene is TRBV23-1, the J gene TRBJ1-1, with 11 bases fitting TRBD1. TRBV23-1 is an ORF, and what it does is uncertain. J gave up 6 bases and V 2 bases, and 11 bases lay outside the gene matches. The CDR3 length is 17 residues. The CDR3 protein is CASSQRTGGSRGPEAFF. In DNA form, the CDR3 reads TGCGCCAGCAGTCAAAGGACAGGGGGCTCACGGGGCCCTGAAGCTTTCTTT.